One TCR beta chain is described in this entry. The sample is drawn from a study of blood T cells in healthy people across ages. The germline gives CDR1 SGHRS, CDR2 YFSETQ. V was trimmed by 7 bases and J by 6 bases, leaving 17 bases between them. The length of the CDR3 is 13 residues. It was with a sample-barcoded 5' primer and a J-beta primer mix that a second PCR of roughly 7 to 12 cycles was run. TCRdb itself ran the 5' RACE reads through MiXCR, one entry per CDR3 protein. The data show about 1.8 million distinct CDR3 sequences, 49% seen once. The J gene is TRBJ2-7, the V gene TRBV5-1; maybe TRBD2 (6 bases). The clonotype comes from a woman between 35 and 50 years old in good health. Material: blood. The CDR3, as DNA: TGCGCCAGCCGAACTCCCGGAGGGTCCGAGCAGTACTTC. Amino acid sequence: CASRTPGGSEQYF.